These 11 T cell receptor beta chains were all obtained from the same sample, sequenced in a study of cytomegalovirus exposure and HLA in healthy donors. The PCR employed 60 Vbeta primers together with 13 Jbeta primers. The repertoire was sequenced with immunoSEQ multiplex PCR; TCRdb's copy has only in-frame clones and lacks some. The sample carries about 160,000 clones, roughly 80% recorded once. Sequencing was done on a sample of PBMCs. Receptors originate from a woman between 18 and 29 years old in good health and CMV-seronegative.

This clone has only one observation. The V call is TRBV5-1, the J call TRBJ2-7; 9 bases map to TRBD2. This CDR3 is 18 amino acids long. Germline V lookup: CDR1 SGHRS, CDR2 YFSETQ. The ends lost 0 bases at V and 5 bases at J; junction bases unmatched: 15. The chain's CDR3 is CASSLGPLGGREGNEQYF. The CDR3 nucleotides read TGCGCCAGCAGCTTGGGACCCCTCGGCGGGAGGGAGGGCAACGAGCAGTACTTC. Full variable domain (missing parts from reference TRBV5-1 and TRBJ2-7): KAGVTQTPRYLIKTRGQQVTLSCSPISGHRSVSWYQQTPGQGLQFLFEYFSETQRNKGNFPGRFSGRQFSNSRSEMNVSTLELGDSALYLCASSLGPLGGREGNEQYFGPGTRLTVT.

This chain connects TRBV6-5 to TRBJ2-1; 8 positions match TRBD2. V lost 10 bases, J lost 8 bases, and 13 bases stayed unmatched. The CDR3 spans 14 residues. Germline V CDR1 and CDR2: MNHEY, SVGAGI. CDR3 DNA: TGTGCCACCGCAGCGGGAGAAGCCTTGGATGAGCAGTTCTTC. Translated: CATAAGEALDEQFF.

The V and J genes are TRBV5-8 and TRBJ1-5; D not certain. The V gene's germline CDR1 is SGHTS and CDR2 YDEGEE. Trimming took off 1 base at V and 0 bases at J, with 5 bases between the two ends. This CDR3 has 14 amino acids. The CDR3 DNA reads TGTGCCAGCAGCTTGACATATAGCAATCAGCCCCAGCATTTT. It yields the protein CASSLTYSNQPQHF.

The table lists this clone with a few counts. The V and J genes are TRBV29-1 and TRBJ2-1; 9 positions match TRBD2. The CDR3 sequence is 15 residues long. CDR1 is SQVTM and CDR2 is ANQGSEA in the germline V gene. Losses at the gene ends were 0 bases for V and 3 bases for J; bases not matched to a gene: 3. The CDR3, as DNA: TGCAGCGTTGAAGAGGAGACTAGCGGCTACAATGAGCAGTTCTTC. Translation gives CSVEEETSGYNEQFF.

CDR3 residues: CASSVESWWTGGYNEQFF. CDR3 nucleotide sequence: TGTGCCAGCAGCGTAGAATCGTGGTGGACAGGGGGCTACAATGAGCAGTTCTTC. The chain employs TRBV9 and TRBJ2-1, with 10 bases aligning to TRBD1. The ends lost 0 bases at V and 3 bases at J; junction bases unmatched: 9. Germline V gene sequence: CDR1 SGDLS, CDR2 YYNGEE. The length of the CDR3 is 18 residues.

There are a few counts of this clone. The chain recombines TRBV10-3 with TRBJ2-7; 8 nucleotides align to TRBD2. Unmatched junction bases numbered 7, after V lost 6 bases and J lost 0 bases. The CDR3 covers 15 residues. Germline V lookup: CDR1 ENHRY, CDR2 SYGVKD. The CDR3 coding sequence is TGTGCCATCAGCCTTACACTAGCGGACTCCTACGAGCAGTACTTC. Translation: CAISLTLADSYEQYF.

The sample holds a few counts of this clone. The chain carries TRBV6-4 and TRBJ2-1, with 7 nucleotides matching TRBD2. J was trimmed by 5 bases and V by 3 bases; bases with no gene match: 7. The CDR3 spans 15 residues. The germline V gene encodes CDR1 MRHNA and CDR2 SNTAGT. CDR3 region: CASSEGAGDNNEQFF. The CDR3 DNA reads as TGTGCCAGCAGTGAAGGGGCGGGAGATAACAATGAGCAGTTCTTC.

The chain links TRBV7-2 to TRBJ1-1, with D unresolved. The V gene lost 1 base and the J gene lost 8 bases, with 11 bases spanning the gap. There are 13 residues in the CDR3. CDR1 and CDR2 (germline): SGHTA, FQGNSA. The CDR3 loop is CASSLGEPREAFF. The CDR3 coding sequence is TGTGCCAGCAGCTTAGGGGAGCCCAGGGAAGCTTTCTTT.

The chain has TRBV7-2 and TRBJ2-3; tentative D call: TRBD2 (5 bases). V shed 5 bases and J shed 6 bases, with 12 bases lying between them. The CDR3 sequence is 13 residues long. CDR1 and CDR2 from the germline V gene are SGHTA and FQGNSA. CDR3 residues: CASSLLVVDTQYF. The CDR3 nucleotides read TGTGCCAGCAGCCTACTAGTTGTGGATACGCAGTATTTT.

This clone was seen just once. The gene calls are TRBV12-5 and TRBJ2-3, with D unresolved. V lost 0 bases to trimming and J lost 0 bases, with 16 bases between them. The CDR3 spans 18 residues. CDR1 and CDR2 from the germline V gene are LGHNT and FRNRAP. The CDR3 loop is CASGLVSTRLVSTDTQYF. The CDR3 bases are TGTGCTAGTGGTTTGGTAAGTACTCGACTGGTTAGCACAGATACGCAGTATTTT.

The chain carries TRBV7-8 and TRBJ2-7; 9 nucleotides match TRBD2. This CDR3 region has 17 residues. Germline CDR1 reads SGHVS; CDR2 reads FQNEAQ. The trim removed 5 bases at V and 1 base at J, leaving 12 bases unmatched. In DNA, the CDR3 is TGTGCCAGCAGCCTAAAGCCCAAGCGGGAGGCATCCTACGAGCAGTACTTC. Protein: CASSLKPKREASYEQYF.